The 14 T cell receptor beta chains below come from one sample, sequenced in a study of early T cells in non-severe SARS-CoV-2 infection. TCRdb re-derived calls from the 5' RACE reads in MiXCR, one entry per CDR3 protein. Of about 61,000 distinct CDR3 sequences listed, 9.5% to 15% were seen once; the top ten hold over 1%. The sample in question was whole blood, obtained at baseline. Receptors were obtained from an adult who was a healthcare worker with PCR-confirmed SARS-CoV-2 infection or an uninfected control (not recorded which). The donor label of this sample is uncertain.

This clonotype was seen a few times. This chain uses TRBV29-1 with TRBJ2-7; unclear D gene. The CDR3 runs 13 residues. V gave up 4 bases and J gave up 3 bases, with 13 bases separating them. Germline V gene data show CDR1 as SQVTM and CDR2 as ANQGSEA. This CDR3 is CSVGGNPFYEQYV. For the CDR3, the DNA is TGCAGCGTTGGGGGTAACCCCTTCTACGAGCAGTACGTC.

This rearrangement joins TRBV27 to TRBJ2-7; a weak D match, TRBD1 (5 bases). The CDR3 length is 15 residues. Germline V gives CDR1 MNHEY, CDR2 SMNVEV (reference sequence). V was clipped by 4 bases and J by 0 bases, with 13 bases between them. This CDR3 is CASSSLDRHSYEQYV. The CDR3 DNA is TGTGCCAGCAGTTCTCTCGACAGACACTCCTACGAGCAGTACGTC.

DNA of the CDR3: TGTGCCAGCAGTGAATCCCGACAGATTTACGAGCAGTACGTC. This sequence encodes CASSESRQIYEQYV. The chain uses TRBV6-1 and TRBJ2-7; perhaps TRBD1 as D (5 bases). The CDR3 consists of 14 residues. Between the trimmed V and J ends, which lost 2 bases and 4 bases, there was a span of 12 bases. Germline V gene data show CDR1 as MNHNS and CDR2 as SASEGT.

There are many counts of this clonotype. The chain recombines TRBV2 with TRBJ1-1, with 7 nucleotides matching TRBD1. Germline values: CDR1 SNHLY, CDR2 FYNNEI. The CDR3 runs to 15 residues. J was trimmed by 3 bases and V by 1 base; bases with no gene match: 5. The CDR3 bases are TGTGCCAGCAGTGAAGACAGGGGTTCGCACACTGAAGCTTTCTTT. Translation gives CASSEDRGSHTEAFF.

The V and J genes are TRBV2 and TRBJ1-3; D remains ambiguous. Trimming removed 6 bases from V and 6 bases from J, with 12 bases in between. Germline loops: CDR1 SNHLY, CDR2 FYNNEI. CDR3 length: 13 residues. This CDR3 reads CASRVQGENTIYF. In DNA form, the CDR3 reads TGTGCCAGCAGGGTACAAGGAGAAAACACCATATATTTT.

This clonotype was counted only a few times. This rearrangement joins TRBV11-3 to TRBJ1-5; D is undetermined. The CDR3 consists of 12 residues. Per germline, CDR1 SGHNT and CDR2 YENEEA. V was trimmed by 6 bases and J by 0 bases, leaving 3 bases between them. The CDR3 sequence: CASRDSNQPQHF. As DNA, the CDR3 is TGTGCCAGCAGGGATAGCAATCAGCCCCAGCATTTT.

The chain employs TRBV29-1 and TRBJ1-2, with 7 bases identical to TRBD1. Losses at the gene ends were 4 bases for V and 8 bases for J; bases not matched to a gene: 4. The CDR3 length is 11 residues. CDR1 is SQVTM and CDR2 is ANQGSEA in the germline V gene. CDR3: CSVAQGQGYTF. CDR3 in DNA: TGCAGCGTTGCACAGGGGCAAGGCTACACCTTC.

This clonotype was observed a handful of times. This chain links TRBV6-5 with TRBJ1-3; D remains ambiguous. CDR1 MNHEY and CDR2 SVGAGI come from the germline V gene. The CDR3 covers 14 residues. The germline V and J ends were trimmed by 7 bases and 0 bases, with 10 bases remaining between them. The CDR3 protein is CASKQGSSGNTIYF. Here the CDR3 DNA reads TGTGCCAGCAAACAAGGAAGCTCTGGAAACACCATATATTTT.

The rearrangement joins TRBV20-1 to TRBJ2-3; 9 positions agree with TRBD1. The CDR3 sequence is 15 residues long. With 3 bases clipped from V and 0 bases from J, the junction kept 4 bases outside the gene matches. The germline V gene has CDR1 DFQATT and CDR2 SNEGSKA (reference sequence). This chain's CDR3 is CSASRGTGSTDTQYF. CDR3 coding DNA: TGCAGTGCTAGTCGTGGGACAGGGAGCACAGATACGCAGTATTTT.

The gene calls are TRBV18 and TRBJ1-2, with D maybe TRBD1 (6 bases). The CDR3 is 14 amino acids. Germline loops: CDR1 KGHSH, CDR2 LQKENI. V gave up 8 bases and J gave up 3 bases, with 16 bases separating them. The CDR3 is CASHPGGGDYGYTF. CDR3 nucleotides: TGTGCCAGCCACCCCGGAGGGGGAGACTATGGCTACACCTTC.

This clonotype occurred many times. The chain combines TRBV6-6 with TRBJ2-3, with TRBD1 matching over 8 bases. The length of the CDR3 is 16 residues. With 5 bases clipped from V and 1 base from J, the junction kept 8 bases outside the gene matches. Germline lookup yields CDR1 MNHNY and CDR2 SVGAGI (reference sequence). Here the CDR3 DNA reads TGTGCCAGCAGTCCATACAGGGGGACGGGCACAGATACGCAGTATTTT. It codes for CASSPYRGTGTDTQYF.

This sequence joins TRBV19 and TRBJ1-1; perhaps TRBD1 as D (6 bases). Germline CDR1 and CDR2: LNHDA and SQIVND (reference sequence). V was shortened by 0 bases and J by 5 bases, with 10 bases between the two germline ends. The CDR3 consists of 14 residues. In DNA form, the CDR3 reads TGTGCCAGTAGTATAGACTACAGGGATACTGAAGCTTTCTTT. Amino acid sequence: CASSIDYRDTEAFF.

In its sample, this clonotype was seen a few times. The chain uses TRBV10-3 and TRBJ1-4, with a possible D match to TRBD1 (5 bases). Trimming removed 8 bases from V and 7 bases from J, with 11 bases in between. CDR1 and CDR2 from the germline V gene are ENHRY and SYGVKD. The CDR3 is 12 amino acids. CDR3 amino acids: CAIYLGVEKLFF. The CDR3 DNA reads TGTGCCATCTACCTAGGGGTTGAAAAACTGTTTTTT.

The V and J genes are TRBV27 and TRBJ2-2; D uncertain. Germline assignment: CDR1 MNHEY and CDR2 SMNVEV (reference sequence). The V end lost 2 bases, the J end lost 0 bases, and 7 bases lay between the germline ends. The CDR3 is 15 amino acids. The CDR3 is CASSLLGANTGELFF. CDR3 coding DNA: TGTGCCAGCAGTTTACTAGGCGCGAACACCGGGGAGCTGTTTTTT.